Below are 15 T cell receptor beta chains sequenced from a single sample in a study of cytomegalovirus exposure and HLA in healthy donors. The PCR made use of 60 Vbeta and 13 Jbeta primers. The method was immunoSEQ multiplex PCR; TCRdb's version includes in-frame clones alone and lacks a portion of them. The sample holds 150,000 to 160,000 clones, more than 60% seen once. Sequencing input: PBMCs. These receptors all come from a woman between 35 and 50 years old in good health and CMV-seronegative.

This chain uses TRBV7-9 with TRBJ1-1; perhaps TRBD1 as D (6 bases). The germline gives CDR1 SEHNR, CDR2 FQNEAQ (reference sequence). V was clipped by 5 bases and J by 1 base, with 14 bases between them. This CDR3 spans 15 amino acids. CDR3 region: CASSRHEGQNTEAFF. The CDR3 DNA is TGTGCCAGCAGCCGACACGAGGGACAGAACACTGAAGCTTTCTTT.

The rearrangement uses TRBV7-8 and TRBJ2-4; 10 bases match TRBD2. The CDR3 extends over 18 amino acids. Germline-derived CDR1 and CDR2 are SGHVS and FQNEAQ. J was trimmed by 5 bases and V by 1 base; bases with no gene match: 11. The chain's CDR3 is CASSLGFIAGGDENIQYF. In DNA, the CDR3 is TGTGCCAGCAGCTTAGGGTTCATAGCGGGGGGCGACGAAAACATTCAGTACTTC.

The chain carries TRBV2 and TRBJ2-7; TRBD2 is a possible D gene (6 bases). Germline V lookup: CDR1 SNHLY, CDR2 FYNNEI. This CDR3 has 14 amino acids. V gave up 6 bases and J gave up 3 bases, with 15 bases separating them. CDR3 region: CASRLREDGYEQYF. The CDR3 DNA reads TGTGCCAGCAGGCTAAGGGAGGATGGCTACGAGCAGTACTTC.

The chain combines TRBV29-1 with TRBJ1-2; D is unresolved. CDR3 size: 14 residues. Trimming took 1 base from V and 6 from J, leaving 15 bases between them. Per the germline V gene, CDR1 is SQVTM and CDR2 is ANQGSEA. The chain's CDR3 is CSVEGGVGWNGYTF. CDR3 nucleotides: TGCAGCGTTGAAGGAGGAGTAGGCTGGAATGGCTACACCTTC. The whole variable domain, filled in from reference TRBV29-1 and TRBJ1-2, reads SAVISQKPSRDICQRGTSLTIQCQVDSQVTMMFWYRQQPGQSLTLIATANQGSEATYESGFVIDKFPISRPNLTFSTLTVSNMSPEDSSIYLCSVEGGVGWNGYTFGSGTRLTVV.

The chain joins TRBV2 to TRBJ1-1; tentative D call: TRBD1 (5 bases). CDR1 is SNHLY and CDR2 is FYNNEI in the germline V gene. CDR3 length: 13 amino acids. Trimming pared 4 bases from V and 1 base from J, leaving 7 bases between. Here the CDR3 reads CASSADTNTEAFF. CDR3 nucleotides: TGTGCCAGCAGTGCGGACACGAACACTGAAGCTTTCTTT. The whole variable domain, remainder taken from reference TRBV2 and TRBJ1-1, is EPEVTQTPSHQVTQMGQEVILRCVPISNHLYFYWYRQILGQKVEFLVSFYNNEISEKSEIFDDQFSVERPDGSNFTLKIRSTKLEDSAMYFCASSADTNTEAFFGQGTRLTVV.

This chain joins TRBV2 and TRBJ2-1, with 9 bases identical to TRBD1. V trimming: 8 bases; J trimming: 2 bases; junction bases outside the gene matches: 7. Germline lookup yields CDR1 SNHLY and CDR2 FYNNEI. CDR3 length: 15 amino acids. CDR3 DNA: TGTGCCAGCGACTCCGGGACAGGGACCTACAATGAGCAGTTCTTC. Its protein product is CASDSGTGTYNEQFF.

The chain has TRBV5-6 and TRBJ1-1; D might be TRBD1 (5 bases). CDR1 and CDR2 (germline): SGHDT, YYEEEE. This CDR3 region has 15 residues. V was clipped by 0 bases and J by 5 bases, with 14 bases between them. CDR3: CASSLVGGGGTEAFF. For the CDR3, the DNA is TGTGCCAGCAGCTTGGTCGGGGGAGGAGGGACTGAAGCTTTCTTT.

CDR3 bases: TGCGCCAGCAGCATCACAGCTAACACCGGGGAGCTGTTTTTT. Amino acid sequence: CASSITANTGELFF. This sequence joins TRBV5-1 and TRBJ2-2; no definite D call. V lost 4 bases to trimming and J lost 2 bases, with 9 bases between them. CDR1 is SGHRS, CDR2 YFSETQ, per germline. There are 14 residues in the CDR3.

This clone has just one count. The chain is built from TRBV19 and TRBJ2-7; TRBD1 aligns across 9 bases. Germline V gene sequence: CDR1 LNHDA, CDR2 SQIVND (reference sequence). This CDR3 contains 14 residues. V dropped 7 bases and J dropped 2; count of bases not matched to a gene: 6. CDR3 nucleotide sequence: TGTGCCAGTACCCCGACAGGGGGGCCCTACGAGCAGTACTTC. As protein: CASTPTGGPYEQYF.

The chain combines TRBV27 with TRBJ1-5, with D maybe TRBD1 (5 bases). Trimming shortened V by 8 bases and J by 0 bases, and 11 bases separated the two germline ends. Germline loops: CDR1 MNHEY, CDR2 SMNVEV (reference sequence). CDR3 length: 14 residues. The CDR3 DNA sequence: TGTGCCAGCGCCCCAGGACATAGCAATCAGCCCCAGCATTTT. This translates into CASAPGHSNQPQHF.

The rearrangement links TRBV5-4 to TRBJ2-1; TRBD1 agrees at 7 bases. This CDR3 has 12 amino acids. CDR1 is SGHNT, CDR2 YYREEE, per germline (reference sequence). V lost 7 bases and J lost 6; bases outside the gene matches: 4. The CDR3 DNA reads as TGTGCCAGCTCCCGGGACAGCAATGAGCAGTTCTTC. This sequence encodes CASSRDSNEQFF.

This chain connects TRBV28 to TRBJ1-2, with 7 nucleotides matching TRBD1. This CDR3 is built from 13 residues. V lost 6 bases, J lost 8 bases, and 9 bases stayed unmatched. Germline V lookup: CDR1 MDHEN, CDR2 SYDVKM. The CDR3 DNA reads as TGTGCCAGCAGCCCAGGGGGGTCCTACGGCTACACCTTC. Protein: CASSPGGSYGYTF.

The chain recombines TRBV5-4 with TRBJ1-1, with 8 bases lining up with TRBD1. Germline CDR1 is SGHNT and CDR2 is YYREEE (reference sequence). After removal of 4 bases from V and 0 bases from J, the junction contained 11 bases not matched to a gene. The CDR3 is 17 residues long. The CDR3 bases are TGTGCCAGCAGCCGAGGTCCCGGGACAGGAATGAACACTGAAGCTTTCTTT. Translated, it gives CASSRGPGTGMNTEAFF.

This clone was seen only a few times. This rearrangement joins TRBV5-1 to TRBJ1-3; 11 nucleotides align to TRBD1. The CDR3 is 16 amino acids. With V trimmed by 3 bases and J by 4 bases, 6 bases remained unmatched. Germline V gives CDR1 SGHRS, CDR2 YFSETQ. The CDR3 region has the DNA TGCGCCAGCAGCTCCGGACAGGGGGCGGCCGGAAACACCATATATTTT. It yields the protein CASSSGQGAAGNTIYF.

The DNA for the CDR3 is TGTGCCAGCAGCCGACAGGGGATCAATCAGCCCCAGCATTTT. This sequence encodes CASSRQGINQPQHF. The chain links TRBV5-5 to TRBJ1-5; 8 positions match TRBD1. After removal of 4 bases from V and 3 bases from J, the junction contained 3 bases not matched to a gene. CDR1 is SGHKS, CDR2 YYEKEE, per germline (reference sequence). CDR3 length: 14 amino acids.